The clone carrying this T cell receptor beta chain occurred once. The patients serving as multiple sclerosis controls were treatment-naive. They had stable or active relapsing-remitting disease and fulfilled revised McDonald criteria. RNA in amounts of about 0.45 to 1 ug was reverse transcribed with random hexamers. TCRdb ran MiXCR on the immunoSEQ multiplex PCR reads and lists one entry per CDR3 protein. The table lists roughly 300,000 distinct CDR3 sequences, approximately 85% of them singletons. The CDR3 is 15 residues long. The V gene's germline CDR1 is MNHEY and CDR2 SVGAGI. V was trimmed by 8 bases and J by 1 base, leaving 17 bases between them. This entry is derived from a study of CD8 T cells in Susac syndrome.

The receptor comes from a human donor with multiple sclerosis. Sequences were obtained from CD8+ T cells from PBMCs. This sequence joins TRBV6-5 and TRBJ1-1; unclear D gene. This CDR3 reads CASQDGPLPNTEAFF. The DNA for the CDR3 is TGTGCCAGCCAGGACGGACCACTTCCGAACACTGAAGCTTTCTTT.